This TCR beta chain was sequenced in a study of cytomegalovirus exposure and HLA in healthy donors. General study points: The dataset shows that most TCR sequences were rare, while some public TCRs occurred in many donors. Overall, under 200 TCR beta chains were annotated as cytomegalovirus-associated.

Here immunoSEQ multiplex PCR was the method, and the copy in TCRdb shows in-frame clones only, minus some. The top ten clones hold around 1.1% of a sample with around 86,000 clones, 93% of them seen once. On this clone: The antigen is unknown.

The donors formed part of the approximately 130-subject validation cohort, distinct from the roughly 670-subject first cohort. Germline loops: CDR1 MNHEY, CDR2 SVGAGI. This CDR3 comprises 10 residues. V was shortened by 5 bases and J by 9 bases, with 7 bases between the two germline ends. Specimen: PBMCs. The clonotype originates from a woman aged 25 to 39 in good health and CMV-seropositive. V usage is TRBV6-5 and J usage is TRBJ2-5; D remains unclear. The CDR3, as DNA: TGTGCCAGCAGTGAGCCCCCCCAGTACTTC. Its protein is CASSEPPQYF.